This TCR beta chain was identified during a study of T cell repertoires in cytomegalovirus infection. About the study: Both a matching HLA type and CMV infection were indicated by public TCR beta signatures.

Study conclusions and caveats: The cumulative frequency of public TCR beta families distinguished individuals who carried CMV together with the relevant HLA. Dominant in the ex vivo response were TCR beta clonotypes restricted by HLA-C and specific for CMV.

TCRdb analysed the reads with MiXCR anew, one entry per CDR3 protein. The table lists about 68,000 distinct CDR3 sequences, about 23% of them singletons. The V and J ends lost 1 base and 0 bases respectively, with 7 bases between them. CDR3 size: 15 residues. The germline V gene encodes CDR1 LNHDA and CDR2 SQIVND (reference sequence). In its sample, this clonotype was seen a few times. Its antigen remains unidentified. The chain has TRBV19 and TRBJ1-3; D gene unclear. The clonotype originates from a human donor in good health (CMV status not recorded). Some clones in this sample may be carry-over from other donors' samples. Sequenced: PBMCs, sequenced either directly or after in vitro stimulation (not recorded which). The CDR3 nucleotides read TGTGCCAGTAGTATAGTGGCTCACTCTGGAAACACCATATATTTT. This gives the protein CASSIVAHSGNTIYF.